This T cell receptor (beta chain) is from a study of blood T cells in healthy people across ages. Study-level findings and limits: Estimates of diversity drawn from one million T cells were considered underestimates.

Combining a sample-barcoded 5' primer with a J-beta primer mix, a second PCR ran for about 6 to 11 cycles. TCRdb fed the 5' RACE reads into MiXCR, producing one record per CDR3 protein. The repertoire holds more than 800,000 distinct CDR3 sequences, under 30% seen once, with roughly 17% in the top ten. Notes on this clonotype: Its antigen remains unknown. Possible read error: a much larger clone is one base away.

The CDR3 runs to 14 residues. CDR1 is SNHLY and CDR2 is FYNNEI in the germline V gene. Trimming pared 6 bases from V and 6 bases from J, leaving 15 bases between. The sequence came from a woman aged 80 or over in good health. Sequenced material: blood. This rearrangement joins TRBV2 to TRBJ2-1, with no clear D. CDR3 protein: CASRESQTFNEQFF. The CDR3 DNA follows: TGTGCCAGCAGGGAATCCCAGACGTTCAATGAGCAGTTCTTC.